This TCR beta chain was retrieved from a study of type 1 regulatory T cells. Across the study: An in vitro protocol generated T-allo10, a Tr1-enriched, alloantigen-specific CD4 T cell product. Study-level results: Compared with non-type 1 regulatory T cells, type 1 regulatory T cells showed a more restricted TCR repertoire.

V was clipped by 2 bases and J by 4 bases, with 2 bases between them. The CDR3 runs 11 residues. The germline V gene has CDR1 GTSNPN and CDR2 SVGIG (reference sequence). TCRdb fed the reads into MiXCR, producing one record per CDR3 protein. The sample lists tens of thousands of distinct CDR3 sequences, roughly 50% seen once, with roughly 2.2% in the top ten. Turning to this clonotype: Its antigen is undetermined.

The receptor was derived from a human donor in good health. Material for sequencing was cultured non-Tr1 T cells, either the whole culture or a sorted T cell fraction (not recorded which). The V gene is TRBV30, the J gene TRBJ2-2; the D is unclear. Written as DNA, the CDR3 is TGTGCCTGGAGTACCACCGGGGAGCTGTTTTTT. Protein product: CAWSTTGELFF.